These 22 T cell receptor beta chains came from one sample sequenced in a study of shared clonotypes between healthy human individuals. The data were produced by immunoSEQ multiplex PCR, yet TCRdb's version contains in-frame clones alone and is incomplete. This table holds approximately 2,200,000 clones, roughly 91% found once. Positively selected for CCR7, the CD45RO-negative cells used as naive CD8 cells excluded terminally differentiated effector memory CD45RA+ cells. The sample comprised naive CD8+ T cells from PBMCs. The receptors were gathered from a man aged 18 to 29 in good health. Some clones in this sample may be carry-over from other donors' samples.

The rearrangement joins TRBV7-2 to TRBJ2-1, with 12 bases that match TRBD2. From germline, CDR1 is SGHTA and CDR2 FQGNSA. CDR3 size: 17 residues. J lost 4 bases, V lost 5 bases, and 9 bases had no gene match. CDR3 coding DNA: TGTGCCAGCAGCGCACCGACTAGCGGGAGTGCTTACAATGAGCAGTTCTTC. It translates to CASSAPTSGSAYNEQFF.

The chain joins TRBV27 to TRBJ2-7, with 7 bases aligning to TRBD2. The V and J ends lost 7 bases and 6 bases, in that order; junction bases with no gene match: 12. CDR3 length equals 14 residues. Germline loops: CDR1 MNHEY, CDR2 SMNVEV (reference sequence). The CDR3 loop is CASKLAGPLREQYF. In nucleotides, the CDR3 is TGTGCCAGCAAATTAGCGGGCCCCCTACGCGAGCAGTACTTC.

The rearrangement links TRBV9 to TRBJ2-3; 9 bases are a match to TRBD2. The germline V gene has CDR1 SGDLS and CDR2 YYNGEE. This CDR3 spans 16 amino acids. Trimming removed 0 bases from V and 1 base from J; junction bases left unmatched: 3. The CDR3 nucleotides read TGTGCCAGCAGCGTAGGACTAGCGGAACGCACAGATACGCAGTATTTT. Its protein product is CASSVGLAERTDTQYF.

This sequence joins TRBV11-2 and TRBJ2-5, with a tentative D call TRBD1 (6 bases). V lost 3 bases to trimming and J lost 5 bases, with 16 bases between them. Germline loops: CDR1 SGHAT, CDR2 FQNNGV. This CDR3 is built from 15 residues. This chain's CDR3 is CASSLALQGSETQYF. The CDR3 region has the DNA TGTGCCAGCAGCTTGGCACTACAGGGAAGCGAGACCCAGTACTTC.

This rearrangement joins TRBV27 to TRBJ2-3; tentative D call: TRBD2 (6 bases). This CDR3 spans 14 amino acids. Trimming removed 2 bases at V and 3 bases at J, with 9 bases between. CDR1 and CDR2 (germline): MNHEY, SMNVEV (reference sequence). The CDR3: CASSLSGPTDTQYF. CDR3 in DNA: TGTGCCAGCAGTTTAAGCGGGCCTACAGATACGCAGTATTTT.

The V call is TRBV2, the J call TRBJ2-1; D remains ambiguous. This CDR3 contains 11 residues. Germline V gene data show CDR1 as SNHLY and CDR2 as FYNNEI. Trimming stripped 7 bases from V and 4 bases from J, with 5 bases between. CDR3 sequence: CASTEYNEQFF. In nucleotides, the CDR3 is TGTGCCAGCACTGAGTACAATGAGCAGTTCTTC.

The chain combines TRBV29-1 with TRBJ2-7, with TRBD1 matching 9 bases. With 6 bases clipped from V and 5 bases from J, the junction kept 8 bases outside the gene matches. Germline CDR1 is SQVTM and CDR2 is ANQGSEA. The CDR3 runs 13 residues. For the CDR3, the DNA is TGCAGCGTAACAGGGGGCGCTTTCCACGAGCAGTACTTC. Its translation: CSVTGGAFHEQYF.

On this clone itself: Different DNA sequences within this sample yield the same CDR3. The chain uses TRBV5-1 and TRBJ1-1; the D is unclear. Germline V gene data show CDR1 as SGHRS and CDR2 as YFSETQ. There are 14 residues in the CDR3. Between the trimmed V and J ends, which lost 2 bases and 0 bases, there was a span of 8 bases. The CDR3 bases are TGCGCCAGCAGCTTAGGAGAGATGAACACTGAAGCTTTCTTT. As protein: CASSLGEMNTEAFF.

This clone was observed once. V usage is TRBV27 and J usage is TRBJ2-3; D may match TRBD1 or TRBD2 (5 bases each). Germline V gene lookup returns CDR1 MNHEY and CDR2 SMNVEV (reference sequence). The CDR3 contains 14 residues. The germline V and J ends were trimmed by 5 bases and 2 bases, with 11 bases remaining between them. The CDR3 DNA reads as TGTGCCAGCAGTAGGGGACGGGACACAGATACGCAGTATTTT. Translated, it gives CASSRGRDTDTQYF.

The chain is built from TRBV28 and TRBJ2-1; 11 nucleotides align to TRBD2. Trimming took 5 bases from V and 4 from J; bases not matched to a gene: 28. This CDR3 is 23 amino acids long. The germline V gene encodes CDR1 MDHEN and CDR2 SYDVKM. The CDR3 reads CASSTYIPPSSGRQPGFYNEQFF. Here the CDR3 DNA reads TGTGCCAGCAGTACCTATATCCCTCCTTCTAGCGGGAGGCAGCCGGGATTTTACAATGAGCAGTTCTTC.

The chain is built from TRBV28 and TRBJ1-5, with 12 bases lining up with TRBD1. The CDR3 spans 18 residues. From germline, CDR1 is MDHEN and CDR2 SYDVKM. The J segment lost 6 bases and the V segment lost 10 bases, leaving 19 bases of the junction unmatched. The CDR3 bases are TGTGCCACCCACGGGGGGACAGGGGGCTCCTGGTCGTCTCAGCCCCAGCATTTT. It yields the protein CATHGGTGGSWSSQPQHF.

This sequence joins TRBV4-1 and TRBJ2-1, with unresolved D. The V end lost 2 bases, the J end lost 5 bases, and 19 bases lay between the germline ends. The germline V gene encodes CDR1 MGHRA and CDR2 YSYEKL. The CDR3 sequence is 17 residues long. In DNA form, the CDR3 reads TGCGCCAGCAGCCAAATCTCCTTGACGGGTGGGGACAATGAGCAGTTCTTC. As protein: CASSQISLTGGDNEQFF.

The rearrangement links TRBV19 to TRBJ2-5, with TRBD2 identical over 12 bases. The CDR3 extends over 15 amino acids. The V segment lost 7 bases and the J segment 5 bases; nucleotides outside the gene matches: 8. Looked up from germline, CDR1 is LNHDA and CDR2 is SQIVND (reference sequence). In DNA, the CDR3 is TGTGCCAGTAACAGCCGGACTAGCGGGATTGAGACCCAGTACTTC. As protein: CASNSRTSGIETQYF.

This chain joins TRBV4-1 and TRBJ2-5; D is unclear. The length of the CDR3 is 14 residues. Per germline, CDR1 MGHRA and CDR2 YSYEKL. Deletions cut 4 bases from V and 4 bases from J, with 13 bases between. The CDR3: CASSRVTDVETQYF. The CDR3 coding sequence is TGCGCCAGCAGCCGGGTAACGGACGTAGAGACCCAGTACTTC.

This sequence joins TRBV5-4 and TRBJ1-2; D may be TRBD1 (6 bases). V gave up 0 bases and J gave up 5 bases, with 14 bases separating them. CDR1 and CDR2 from the germline V gene are SGHNT and YYREEE (reference sequence). This CDR3 is 15 amino acids long. The CDR3 loop reads CASSLGTAPPYGYTF. In nucleotides, the CDR3 is TGTGCCAGCAGCTTGGGGACAGCCCCACCATATGGCTACACCTTC.

The V gene is TRBV4-1, the J gene TRBJ2-1; D is possibly TRBD2 (6 bases). The V and J ends lost 4 bases and 4 bases respectively, with 23 bases between them. The CDR3 is made up of 18 amino acids. The germline CDR1 and CDR2 sequences are MGHRA and YSYEKL. The CDR3 spells CASSPKRGGAPPYNEQFF. In nucleotides, the CDR3 is TGCGCCAGCAGCCCTAAACGAGGAGGGGCCCCCCCTTACAATGAGCAGTTCTTC.

The chain joins TRBV7-6 to TRBJ2-7; 8 bases map to TRBD2. Trimming took 5 bases from V and 0 from J; bases not matched to a gene: 9. CDR1 and CDR2 from the germline V gene are SGHVS and FNYEAQ. The CDR3 is made up of 16 amino acids. The CDR3 region is CASSDRLARPSYEQYF. CDR3 nucleotide sequence: TGTGCCAGCAGCGATAGACTAGCGAGACCCTCCTACGAGCAGTACTTC.

In the case of this clone: In the same sample, other DNA sequences code for this CDR3. This chain uses TRBV27 with TRBJ2-1; no clear D gene. From germline, CDR1 is MNHEY and CDR2 SMNVEV (reference sequence). V lost 0 bases to trimming and J lost 9 bases, with 9 bases between them. The CDR3 spans 13 residues. This CDR3 is CASSLSWGSEQFF. CDR3 DNA: TGTGCCAGCAGTTTATCTTGGGGTAGTGAGCAGTTCTTC.

The V gene is TRBV11-2, the J gene TRBJ2-5, with 8 bases that match TRBD2. This CDR3 contains 15 residues. Unmatched junction bases numbered 12, after V lost 5 bases and J lost 7 bases. Per germline, CDR1 SGHAT and CDR2 FQNNGV. This chain's CDR3 is CASSLGTSAGGTQYF. DNA of the CDR3: TGTGCCAGCAGCCTCGGGACGTCCGCGGGGGGGACCCAGTACTTC.

This chain uses TRBV28 with TRBJ2-7, with 12 nucleotides matching TRBD1. The CDR3 runs 13 residues. Germline values: CDR1 MDHEN, CDR2 SYDVKM. Trimming cost V 8 bases and J 5 bases; bases outside gene matches: 4. CDR3 bases: TGTGCCAGCGGGGACAGGGGGCTCCACGAGCAGTACTTC. Protein sequence: CASGDRGLHEQYF.

CDR3 in amino acids: CASTPTGQGGDGYTF. The CDR3 DNA reads TGTGCCAGCACCCCAACAGGACAGGGAGGAGACGGCTACACCTTC. This rearrangement joins TRBV7-9 to TRBJ1-2, with 8 positions matching TRBD1. The junction had 15 bases not matched to a gene; V was cut back by 7 bases and J by 8 bases. Germline V gene lookup returns CDR1 SEHNR and CDR2 FQNEAQ (reference sequence). The CDR3 is 15 residues long. The full variable domain, completed using reference TRBV7-9 and TRBJ1-2, is DTGVSQNPRHKITKRGQNVTFRCDPISEHNRLYWYRQTLGQGPEFLTYFQNEAQLEKSRLLSDRFSAERPKGSFSTLEIQRTEQGDSAMYLCASTPTGQGGDGYTFGSGTRLTVV.

V is TRBV5-1 and J is TRBJ2-1; TRBD2 might be the D (5 bases). Trimming removed 5 bases from V and 6 bases from J, with 12 bases in between. The CDR3 contains 13 residues. CDR1 is SGHRS, CDR2 YFSETQ, per germline. This CDR3 is CASSLVATNEQFF. The CDR3 nucleotides are TGCGCCAGCAGTTTAGTAGCGACCAATGAGCAGTTCTTC. The whole variable domain, remainder taken from reference TRBV5-1 and TRBJ2-1, is KAGVTQTPRYLIKTRGQQVTLSCSPISGHRSVSWYQQTPGQGLQFLFEYFSETQRNKGNFPGRFSGRQFSNSRSEMNVSTLELGDSALYLCASSLVATNEQFFGPGTRLTVL.